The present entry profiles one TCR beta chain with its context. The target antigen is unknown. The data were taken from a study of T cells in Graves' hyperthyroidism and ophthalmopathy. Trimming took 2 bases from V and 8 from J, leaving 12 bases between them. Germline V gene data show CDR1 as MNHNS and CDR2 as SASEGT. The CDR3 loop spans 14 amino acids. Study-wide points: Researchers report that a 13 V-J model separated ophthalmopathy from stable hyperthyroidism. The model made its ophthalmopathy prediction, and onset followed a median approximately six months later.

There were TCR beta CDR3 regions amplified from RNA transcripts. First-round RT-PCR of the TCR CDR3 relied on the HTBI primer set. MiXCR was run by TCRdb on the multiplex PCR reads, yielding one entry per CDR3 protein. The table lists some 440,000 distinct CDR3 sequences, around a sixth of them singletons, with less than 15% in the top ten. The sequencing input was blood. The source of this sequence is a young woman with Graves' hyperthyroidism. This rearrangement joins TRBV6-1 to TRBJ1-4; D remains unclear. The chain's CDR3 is CASSEFGIREKLFF. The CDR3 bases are TGTGCCAGCAGTGAATTTGGGATTAGAGAAAAACTGTTTTTT.